The source of this T cell receptor beta chain is a study of regulatory T cells in long-lasting Graves disease (dated by TCRdb to the early 2020s). As for the study more broadly: Patients with newly diagnosed Graves' disease had been on antithyroid drugs for under 3 months. Peripheral blood TCR sequencing and RNA sequencing compared persistent Graves' disease patients with newly diagnosed Graves' disease patients. The study was conducted in China and was registered as a clinical trial. A total of about 35 samples underwent TCR sequencing, from about 13 patients with persistent Graves' disease and approximately 20 patients with newly diagnosed Graves' disease.

Study-wide conclusions, independent of this receptor: Compared with newly diagnosed patients, persistent Graves' disease patients had lower TCR Shannon entropy and fewer highly expanded clones, which suggests clonal expansion. Persistent patients shared more public clonotypes among themselves (approximately 2,500) than newly diagnosed patients did (about 970). The authors noted that the small sample size was a limitation that may lower accuracy. Preferential use of TRBV28, TRBJ1-2 and TRBJ2-5 was observed in persistent disease, whereas TRBV20-1 and TRBJ2-1 were favored in newly diagnosed disease. Sequencing and analysis were restricted to the TCR beta chain. Because the primary lesion, thyroid tissue, could not be accessed, the study looked at peripheral blood alone.

In the germline V gene, CDR1 corresponds to SGDLS and CDR2 to YYNGEE. CDR3 length: 16 amino acids, cysteine to phenylalanine. Only the CDR3 portion is preserved as DNA: 48 bases, with reading frame beginning at the first base. V drops 4 bases and J drops 4 bases, leaving 15 bases in between. Library prep was done by multiplex PCR. Sequencing was performed on an Illumina HiSeq 4000. TCR beta libraries were built with iRepertoire HTBI primers and Arm-PCR amplification of CDR3 regions. PCR products were gel purified before sequencing. In the paper's pipeline: A total of roughly 65 TRBV and some 13 TRBJ segments were identified across samples and were used for gene usage analysis of CDR3 amino acid clonotypes. Filtered high-quality paired reads were merged into contigs using COPE and FqMerger. BLAST was used to align contigs to IMGT TRBV, TRBD and TRBJ reference genes, and CDR3 was defined according to IMGT. Any clonotype with a frequency above 0.1% was classified as a highly expanded clone. Shannon entropy was used to measure repertoire diversity, and the Gini coefficient was used to measure V-J evenness. A clonotype was considered public if more than one individual shared it. TCRdb reran the public reads through fastp at Q25 and MiXCR, keeping productive beta chains. CDR3 protein sequences are deduplicated, and each keeps its most common genes and DNA. It is TCRdb's table, rather than the study itself, that gives the V and J calls and clone size. The sample data list some 500,000 distinct CDR3 sequences, and about 15% of these were observed just once. Of the sample, around 25% is held by the ten largest clones.

In regard to this clonotype: Its antigen is unknown. The sample holds no much larger clone one base away, and base qualities are not on file.

Taken with the paper, the label for time point translates to: newly diagnosed GD, antithyroid drugs for less than 3 months. RNA was extracted from PBMCs in TRIzol for both TCR sequencing and RNA sequencing. The diagnosis of Graves' disease was made according to American Thyroid Association guidelines. Recruitment of patients was carried out at an endocrinology department in Xi'an, China. From each patient, around 8.3 milliliters of peripheral blood was collected into an EDTA anticoagulant tube. Ficoll Paque Plus density gradient separation was used to isolate PBMCs, and no further T cell sorting was done. RNA quality was checked with an Agilent 2100 Bioanalyzer and agarose gel, and concentration with a NanoDrop 2000. In addition, the sample was reused for a study of T cells in Graves' hyperthyroidism and ophthalmopathy. The other study reports the following: Stable Graves' hyperthyroidism was defined as no progression to ophthalmopathy during 18 months of follow-up. Hyperthyroidism patients were newly diagnosed, had a disease duration of under 2 months, and were aged 18 to 65 years. Exclusion was applied to patients with uncontrolled infections, other autoimmune diseases, pregnancy or lactation. Diagnoses were based on clinical symptoms, serum thyroxine and TRAb, thyroid ultrasound and orbital computed tomography. The first round of RT-PCR for the TCR CDR3 was performed with the HTBI primer set and the Qiagen OneStep RT-PCR kit. Blood samples also contained most of the expanded thyroid clonotypes (frequency above 0.001), which suggests that blood repertoires may reflect thyroid immune responses. Ophthalmopathy was separated from stable hyperthyroidism by a 13 V-J signature model, with about 86% sensitivity and 81% to 82% specificity obtained in cross-validation and 80%/75% obtained in testing. During validation, the model predicted progression to ophthalmopathy a median of around 7 months ahead of onset, with just under 71% sensitivity and 72% to 85% specificity. To identify distinguishing TCR V-J signatures, a discovery cohort of about a hundred patients was used, comprising roughly 45 with Graves' ophthalmopathy and under 60 with stable Graves' hyperthyroidism. Prospective prediction of ophthalmopathy was tested in an independent validation cohort consisting of fewer than 20 hyperthyroidism patients and about 17 patients who later progressed to ophthalmopathy. The roughly 90 discovery patients were divided at random into training and test sets in a 7:3 ratio. The study also compared thyroid tissue and blood T-cell repertoires from 5 to 7 Graves' hyperthyroidism patients. Following sampling, methimazole starting at 30 mg daily was given to hyperthyroidism patients, and high-dose intravenous methylprednisolone was given to ophthalmopathy patients. A second multiplex PCR round built the libraries, followed by size selection and purification. The libraries were sequenced on an Illumina HiSeq2000 using paired-end 100 bp reads. SOAPnuke was used to process the raw data, removing reads that contained adapters or uncalled bases, had a mean Phred below 15, or lacked an exact match to the constant primer or identifier. High-quality paired reads were merged using COPE v1.2.5, and each unique nucleotide sequence was defined as a clonotype. MiTCR v1.1 was used to align the clonotypes against IMGT TRBV, TRBD and TRBJ reference segments. The analysis included only V-J combinations with a frequency above 0.0001, which together covered 99% to 99.2% of the repertoires. A TCS score was defined as the ratio between F50 (clonal expansion) and ExV (chaos), using BLOSUM62-based TCRdist between CDR3 peptides within each V-J. Welch's t-statistics and random forest reduced some 510 V-J features to 13, which were used in a naive Bayes classifier (R e1071). Sample size was not statistically predetermined, and blinding of investigators to group allocation was not performed. TCR Vbeta CDR3 sequencing of 120 to 150 peripheral blood samples (under 45 ophthalmopathy, over 70 hyperthyroidism and about 17 progressor patients) is reported in the paper.

Sequenced material: peripheral blood mononuclear cells (PBMCs), taken at new diagnosis, from a patient treated with antithyroid drugs. The chain is encoded by TRBV9 joined to TRBJ1-6; the D gene identity is not certain. This receptor was obtained from a woman aged 35-65 years with Graves disease. Donor details come from another sample of the same person, matched by shared clones. The nucleotides read TGTGCCAGCAGCTCCGTGGGCTGGTCTTATAATTCACCCCTCCACTTT. It translates to CASSSVGWSYNSPLHF. With the rest looked up from the reference TRBV9 and TRBJ1-6 genes rather than sequenced, the full variable domain is DSGVTQTPKHLITATGQRVTLRCSPRSGDLSVYWYQQSLDQGLQFLIQYYNGEERAKGNILERFSAQQFPDLHSELNLSSLELGDSALYFCASSSVGWSYNSPLHFGNGTRLTVT.